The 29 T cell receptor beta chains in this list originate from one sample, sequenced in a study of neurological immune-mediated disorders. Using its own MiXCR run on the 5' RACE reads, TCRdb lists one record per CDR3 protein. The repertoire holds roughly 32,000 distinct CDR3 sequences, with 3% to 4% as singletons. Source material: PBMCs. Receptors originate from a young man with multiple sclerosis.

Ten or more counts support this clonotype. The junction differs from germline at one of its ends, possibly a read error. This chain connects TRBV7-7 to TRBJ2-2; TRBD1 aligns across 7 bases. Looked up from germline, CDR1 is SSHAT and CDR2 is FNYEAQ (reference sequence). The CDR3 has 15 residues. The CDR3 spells CASSLGGPSAGELFF. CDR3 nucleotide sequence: TGTGCTAGCAGCTTAGGGGGCCCCTCGGCCGGGGAGCTGTTTTTT.

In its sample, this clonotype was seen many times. CDR3 amino acids: CASSSFKRTGGYGYTF. The CDR3 nucleotides read TGCGCCAGCAGCTCGTTTAAAAGGACAGGAGGCTATGGCTACACCTTC. V is TRBV5-1 and J is TRBJ1-2; TRBD1 matches 7 bases. The CDR3 spans 16 residues. The J segment lost 4 bases and the V segment lost 3 bases, leaving 12 bases of the junction unmatched. The germline V gene encodes CDR1 SGHRS and CDR2 YFSETQ.

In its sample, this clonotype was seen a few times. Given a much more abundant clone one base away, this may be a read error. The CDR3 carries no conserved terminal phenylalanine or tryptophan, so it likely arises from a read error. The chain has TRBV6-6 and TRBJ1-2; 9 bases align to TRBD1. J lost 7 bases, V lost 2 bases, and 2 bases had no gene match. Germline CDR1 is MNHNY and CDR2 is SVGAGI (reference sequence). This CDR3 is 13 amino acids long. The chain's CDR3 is CASSYGTGSGYTY. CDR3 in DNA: TGTGCCAGCAGTTACGGGACAGGGTCTGGCTACACCTAC.

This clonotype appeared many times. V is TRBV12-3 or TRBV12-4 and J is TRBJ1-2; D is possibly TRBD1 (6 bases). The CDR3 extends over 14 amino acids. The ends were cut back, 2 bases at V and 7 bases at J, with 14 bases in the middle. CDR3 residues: CASSLRAGAGGYTF. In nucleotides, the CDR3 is TGTGCCAGCAGTTTACGGGCGGGGGCCGGTGGCTACACCTTC.

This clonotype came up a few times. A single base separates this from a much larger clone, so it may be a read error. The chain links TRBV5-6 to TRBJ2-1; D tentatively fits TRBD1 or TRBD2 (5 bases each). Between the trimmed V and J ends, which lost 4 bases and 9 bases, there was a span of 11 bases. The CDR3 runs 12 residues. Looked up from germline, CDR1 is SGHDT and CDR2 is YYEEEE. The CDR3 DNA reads TGTGCCAGCAGCCCAAACGGGGCTGAGCAGTTCTTC. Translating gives CASSPNGAEQFF. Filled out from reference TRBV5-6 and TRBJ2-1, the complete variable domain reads DAGVTQSPTHLIKTRGQQVTLRCSPKSGHDTVSWYQQALGQGPQFIFQYYEEEERQRGNFPDRFSGHQFPNYSSELNVNALLLGDSALYLCASSPNGAEQFFGPGTRLTVL.

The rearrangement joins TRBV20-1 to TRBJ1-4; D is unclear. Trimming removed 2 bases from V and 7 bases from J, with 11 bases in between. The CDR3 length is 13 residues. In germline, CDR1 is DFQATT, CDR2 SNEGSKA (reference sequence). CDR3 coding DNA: TGCAGTGCTAGATCGGGTTTTGGTGAAAAACTGTTTTTT. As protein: CSARSGFGEKLFF.

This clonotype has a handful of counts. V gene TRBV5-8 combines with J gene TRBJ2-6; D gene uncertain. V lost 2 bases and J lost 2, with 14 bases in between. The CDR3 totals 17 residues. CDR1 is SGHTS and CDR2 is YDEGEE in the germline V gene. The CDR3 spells CASSLSRRKAGANVLTF. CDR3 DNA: TGTGCCAGCAGCTTATCGCGCAGAAAAGCTGGGGCCAACGTCCTGACTTTC.

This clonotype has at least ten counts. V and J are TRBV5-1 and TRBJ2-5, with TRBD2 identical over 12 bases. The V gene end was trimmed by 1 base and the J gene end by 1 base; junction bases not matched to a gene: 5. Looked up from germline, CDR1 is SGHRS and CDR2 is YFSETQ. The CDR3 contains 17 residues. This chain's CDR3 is CASSLRETSGGQETQYF. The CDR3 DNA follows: TGCGCCAGCAGCTTGAGGGAGACTAGCGGGGGCCAAGAGACCCAGTACTTC. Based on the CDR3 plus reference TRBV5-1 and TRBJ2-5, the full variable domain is KAGVTQTPRYLIKTRGQQVTLSCSPISGHRSVSWYQQTPGQGLQFLFEYFSETQRNKGNFPGRFSGRQFSNSRSEMNVSTLELGDSALYLCASSLRETSGGQETQYFGPGTRLLVL.

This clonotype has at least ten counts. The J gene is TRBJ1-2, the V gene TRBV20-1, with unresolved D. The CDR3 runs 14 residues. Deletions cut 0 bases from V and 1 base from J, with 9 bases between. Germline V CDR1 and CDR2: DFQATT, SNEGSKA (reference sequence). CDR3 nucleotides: TGCAGTGCTAGAGATCTAAACCGTAACTATGGCTACACCTTC. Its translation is CSARDLNRNYGYTF.

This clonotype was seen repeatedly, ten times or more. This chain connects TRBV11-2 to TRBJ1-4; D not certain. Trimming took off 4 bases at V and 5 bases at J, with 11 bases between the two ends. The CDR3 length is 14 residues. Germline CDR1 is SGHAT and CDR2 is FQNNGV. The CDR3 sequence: CASSSPPANEKLFF. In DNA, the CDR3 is TGTGCCAGCAGCTCGCCCCCTGCAAATGAAAAACTGTTTTTT.

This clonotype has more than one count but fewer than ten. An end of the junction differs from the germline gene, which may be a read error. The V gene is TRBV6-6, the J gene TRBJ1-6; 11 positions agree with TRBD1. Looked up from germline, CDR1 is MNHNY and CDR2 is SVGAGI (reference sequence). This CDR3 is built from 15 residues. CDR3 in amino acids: CASTYWGTGGSPLNF. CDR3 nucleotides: TGTGCCAGCACCTACTGGGGGACAGGGGGATCACCCCTCAACTTT.

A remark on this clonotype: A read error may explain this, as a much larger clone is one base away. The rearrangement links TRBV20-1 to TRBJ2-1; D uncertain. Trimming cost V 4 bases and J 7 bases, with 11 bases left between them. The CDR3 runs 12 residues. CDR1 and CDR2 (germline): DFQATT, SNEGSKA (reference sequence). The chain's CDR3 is CSAIGSANEQFF. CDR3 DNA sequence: TGCAGTGCTATAGGAAGCGCGAATGAGCAGTTCTTC.

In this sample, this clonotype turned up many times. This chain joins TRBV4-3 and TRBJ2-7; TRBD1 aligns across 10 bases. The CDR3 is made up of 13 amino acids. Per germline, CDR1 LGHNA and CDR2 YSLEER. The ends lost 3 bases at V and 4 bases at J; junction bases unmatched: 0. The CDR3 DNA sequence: TGCGCCAGCAGCCAGGACAGGGGGTACGAGCAGTACTTC. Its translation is CASSQDRGYEQYF.

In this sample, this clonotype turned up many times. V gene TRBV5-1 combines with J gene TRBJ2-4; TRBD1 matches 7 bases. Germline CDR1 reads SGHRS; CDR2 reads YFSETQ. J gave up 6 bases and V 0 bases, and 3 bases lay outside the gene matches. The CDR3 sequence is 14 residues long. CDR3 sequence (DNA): TGCGCCAGCAGCTTGGCAACAGGGGCAAACATTCAGTACTTC. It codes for CASSLATGANIQYF.

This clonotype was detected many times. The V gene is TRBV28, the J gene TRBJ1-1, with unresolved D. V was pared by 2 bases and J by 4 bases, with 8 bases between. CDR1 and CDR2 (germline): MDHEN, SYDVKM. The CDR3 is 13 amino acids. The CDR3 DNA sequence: TGTGCCAGCAGTTTACTGGGTAGCACTGAAGCTTTCTTT. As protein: CASSLLGSTEAFF.

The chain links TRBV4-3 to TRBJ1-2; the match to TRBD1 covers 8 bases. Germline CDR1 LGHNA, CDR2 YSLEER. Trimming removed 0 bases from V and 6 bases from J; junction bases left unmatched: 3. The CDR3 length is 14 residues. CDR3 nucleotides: TGCGCCAGCAGCCAAGACAGGGGGCAGGATGGCTACACCTTC. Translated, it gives CASSQDRGQDGYTF.

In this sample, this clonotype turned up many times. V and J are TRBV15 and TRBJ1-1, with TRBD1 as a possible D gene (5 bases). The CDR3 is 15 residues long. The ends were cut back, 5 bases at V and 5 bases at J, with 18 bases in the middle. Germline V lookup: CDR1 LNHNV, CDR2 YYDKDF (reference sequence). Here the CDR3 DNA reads TGTGCCACCAGCTCCATGGGGGGTTGGAATACTGAAGCTTTCTTT. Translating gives CATSSMGGWNTEAFF.

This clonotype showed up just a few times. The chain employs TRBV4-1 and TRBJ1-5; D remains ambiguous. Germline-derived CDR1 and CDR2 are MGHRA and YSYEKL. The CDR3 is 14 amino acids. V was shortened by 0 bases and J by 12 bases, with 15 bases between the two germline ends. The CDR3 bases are TGCGCCAGCAGCCAAGATGAATCCCTGAGAGGCCAGCATTTT. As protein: CASSQDESLRGQHF.

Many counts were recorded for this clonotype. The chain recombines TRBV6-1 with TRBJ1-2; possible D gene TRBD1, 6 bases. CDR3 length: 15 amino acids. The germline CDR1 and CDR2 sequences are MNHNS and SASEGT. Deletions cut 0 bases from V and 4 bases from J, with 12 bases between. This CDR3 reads CASSEAGAGAYGYTF. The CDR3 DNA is TGTGCCAGCAGTGAAGCGGGGGCAGGGGCCTATGGCTACACCTTC.

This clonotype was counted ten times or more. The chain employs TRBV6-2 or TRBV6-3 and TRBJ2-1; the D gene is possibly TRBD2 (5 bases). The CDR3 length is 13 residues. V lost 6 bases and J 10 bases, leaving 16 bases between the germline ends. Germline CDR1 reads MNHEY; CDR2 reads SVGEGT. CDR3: CASSTTKIGEQFF. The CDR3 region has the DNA TGTGCCAGCAGCACGACTAAGATAGGAGAGCAGTTCTTC.

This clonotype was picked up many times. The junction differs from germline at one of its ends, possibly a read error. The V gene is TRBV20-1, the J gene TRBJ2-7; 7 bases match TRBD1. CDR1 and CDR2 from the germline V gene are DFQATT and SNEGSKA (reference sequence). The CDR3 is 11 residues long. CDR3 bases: TGCAGTGCCCGTTCCGTAGGGGGCTCGAACTTC. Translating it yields CSARSVGGSNF.

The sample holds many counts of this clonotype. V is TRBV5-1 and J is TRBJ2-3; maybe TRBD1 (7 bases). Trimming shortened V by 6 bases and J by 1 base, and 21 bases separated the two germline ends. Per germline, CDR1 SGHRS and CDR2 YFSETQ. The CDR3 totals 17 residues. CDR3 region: CASTSLEGAKGTDTQYF. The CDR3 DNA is TGCGCCAGCACCTCCCTGGAGGGGGCGAAGGGCACAGATACGCAGTATTTT. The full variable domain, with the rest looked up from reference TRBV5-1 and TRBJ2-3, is KAGVTQTPRYLIKTRGQQVTLSCSPISGHRSVSWYQQTPGQGLQFLFEYFSETQRNKGNFPGRFSGRQFSNSRSEMNVSTLELGDSALYLCASTSLEGAKGTDTQYFGPGTRLTVL.

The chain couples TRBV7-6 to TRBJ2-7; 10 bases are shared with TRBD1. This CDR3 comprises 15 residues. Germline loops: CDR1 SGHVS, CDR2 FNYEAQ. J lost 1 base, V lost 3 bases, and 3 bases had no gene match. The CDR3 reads CASSFRQGASYEQYF. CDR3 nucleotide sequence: TGTGCCAGCAGCTTCCGACAGGGGGCTTCCTACGAGCAGTACTTC.

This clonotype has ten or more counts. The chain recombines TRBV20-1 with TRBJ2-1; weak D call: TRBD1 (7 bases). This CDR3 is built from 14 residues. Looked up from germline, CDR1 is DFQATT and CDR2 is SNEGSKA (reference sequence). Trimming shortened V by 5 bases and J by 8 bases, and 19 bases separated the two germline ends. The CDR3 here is CSASGGPSSDEQFF. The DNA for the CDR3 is TGCAGTGCTTCAGGGGGGCCGAGTAGCGATGAGCAGTTCTTC.

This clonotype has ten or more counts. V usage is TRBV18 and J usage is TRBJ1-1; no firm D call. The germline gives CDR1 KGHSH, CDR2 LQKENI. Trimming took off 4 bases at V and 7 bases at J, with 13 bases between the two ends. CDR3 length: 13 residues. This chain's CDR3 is CASSLSGSGEAFF. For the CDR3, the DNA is TGTGCCAGCTCACTGTCCGGGTCAGGTGAAGCTTTCTTT.

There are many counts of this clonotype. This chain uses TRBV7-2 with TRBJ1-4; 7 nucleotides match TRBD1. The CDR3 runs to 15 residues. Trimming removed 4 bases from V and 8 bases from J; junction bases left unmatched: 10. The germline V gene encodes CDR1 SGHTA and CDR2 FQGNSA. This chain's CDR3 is CASSSDRAIGEKLFF. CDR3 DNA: TGTGCCAGCAGCTCCGACAGGGCTATAGGGGAAAAACTGTTTTTT.

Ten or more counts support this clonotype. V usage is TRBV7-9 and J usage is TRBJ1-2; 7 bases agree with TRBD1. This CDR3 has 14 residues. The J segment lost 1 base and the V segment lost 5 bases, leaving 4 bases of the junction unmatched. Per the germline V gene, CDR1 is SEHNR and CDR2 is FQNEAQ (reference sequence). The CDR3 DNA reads TGTGCCAGCAGCCCGGACAGGCTTAACTATGGCTACACCTTC. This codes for CASSPDRLNYGYTF.

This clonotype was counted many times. The CDR3 protein is CASSSLEGTGELFF. Written as DNA, the CDR3 is TGTGCCAGCAGTTCTTTGGAGGGCACCGGGGAGCTGTTTTTT. The V call is TRBV6-5, the J call TRBJ2-2; a possible D gene is TRBD2 (6 bases). CDR1 MNHEY and CDR2 SVGAGI come from the germline V gene. The CDR3 length is 14 residues. V was shortened by 4 bases and J by 4 bases, with 10 bases between the two germline ends.

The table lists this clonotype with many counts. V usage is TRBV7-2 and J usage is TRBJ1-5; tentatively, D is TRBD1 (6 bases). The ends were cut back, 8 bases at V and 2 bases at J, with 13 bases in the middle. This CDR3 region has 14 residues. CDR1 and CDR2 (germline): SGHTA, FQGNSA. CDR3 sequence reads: CASGGGAGNQPQHF. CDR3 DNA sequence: TGTGCCAGCGGGGGGGGCGCAGGCAATCAGCCCCAGCATTTT.